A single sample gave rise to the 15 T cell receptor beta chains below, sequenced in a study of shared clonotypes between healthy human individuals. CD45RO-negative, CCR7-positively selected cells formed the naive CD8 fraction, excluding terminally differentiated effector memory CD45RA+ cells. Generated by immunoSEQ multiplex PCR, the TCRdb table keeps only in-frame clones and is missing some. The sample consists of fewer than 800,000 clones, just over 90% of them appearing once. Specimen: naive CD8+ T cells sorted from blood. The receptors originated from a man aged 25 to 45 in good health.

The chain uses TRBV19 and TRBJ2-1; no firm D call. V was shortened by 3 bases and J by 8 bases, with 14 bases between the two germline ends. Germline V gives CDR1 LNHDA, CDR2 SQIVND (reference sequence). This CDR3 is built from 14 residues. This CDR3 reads CASSMATIPHEQFF. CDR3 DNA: TGTGCCAGTAGTATGGCAACTATCCCCCATGAGCAGTTCTTC.

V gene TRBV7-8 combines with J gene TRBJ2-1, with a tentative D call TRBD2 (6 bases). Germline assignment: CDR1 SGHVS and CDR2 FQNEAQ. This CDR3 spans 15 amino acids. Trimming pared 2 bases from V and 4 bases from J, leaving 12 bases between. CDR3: CASSLTGGRYNEQFF. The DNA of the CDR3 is TGTGCCAGCAGCTTAACAGGAGGGCGGTACAATGAGCAGTTCTTC. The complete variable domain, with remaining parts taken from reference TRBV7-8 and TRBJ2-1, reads GAGVSQSPRYKVAKRGQDVALRCDPISGHVSLFWYQQALGQGPEFLTYFQNEAQLDKSGLPSDRFFAERPEGSVSTLKIQRTQQEDSAVYLCASSLTGGRYNEQFFGPGTRLTVL.

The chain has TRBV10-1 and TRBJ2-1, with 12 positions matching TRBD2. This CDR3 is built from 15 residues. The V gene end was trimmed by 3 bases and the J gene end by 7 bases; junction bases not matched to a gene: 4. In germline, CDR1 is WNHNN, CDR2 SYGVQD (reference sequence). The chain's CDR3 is CASSDLAGGPNEQFF. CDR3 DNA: TGCGCCAGCAGTGACCTAGCGGGAGGGCCAAATGAGCAGTTCTTC.

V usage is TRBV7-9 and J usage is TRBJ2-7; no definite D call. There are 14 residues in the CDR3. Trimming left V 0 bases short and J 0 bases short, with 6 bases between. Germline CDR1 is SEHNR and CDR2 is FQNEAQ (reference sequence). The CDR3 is CASSLAHPSYEQYF. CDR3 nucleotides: TGTGCCAGCAGCTTAGCCCACCCCTCCTACGAGCAGTACTTC.

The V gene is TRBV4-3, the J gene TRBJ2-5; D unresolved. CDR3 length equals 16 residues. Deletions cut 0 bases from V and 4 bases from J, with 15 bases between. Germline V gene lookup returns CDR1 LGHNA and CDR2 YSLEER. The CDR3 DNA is TGCGCCAGCAGCCAAGACCTCGGGTGGAGTACAGAGACCCAGTACTTC. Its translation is CASSQDLGWSTETQYF.

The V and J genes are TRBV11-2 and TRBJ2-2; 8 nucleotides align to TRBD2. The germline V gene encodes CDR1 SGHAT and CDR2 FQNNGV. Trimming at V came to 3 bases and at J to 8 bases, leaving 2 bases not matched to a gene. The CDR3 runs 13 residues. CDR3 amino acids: CASSFAGGGELFF. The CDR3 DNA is TGTGCCAGCAGCTTCGCGGGAGGTGGGGAGCTGTTTTTT. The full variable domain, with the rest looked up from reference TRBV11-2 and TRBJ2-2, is EAGVAQSPRYKIIEKRQSVAFWCNPISGHATLYWYQQILGQGPKLLIQFQNNGVVDDSQLPKDRFSAERLKGVDSTLKIQPAKLEDSAVYLCASSFAGGGELFFGEGSRLTVL.

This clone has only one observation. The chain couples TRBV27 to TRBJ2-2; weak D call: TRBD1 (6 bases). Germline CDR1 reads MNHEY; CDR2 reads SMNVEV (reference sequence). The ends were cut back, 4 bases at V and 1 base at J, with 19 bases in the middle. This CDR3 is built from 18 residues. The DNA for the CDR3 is TGTGCCAGCAGTTCCACTATGGCAGGGACAAAGAACACCGGGGAGCTGTTTTTT. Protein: CASSSTMAGTKNTGELFF.

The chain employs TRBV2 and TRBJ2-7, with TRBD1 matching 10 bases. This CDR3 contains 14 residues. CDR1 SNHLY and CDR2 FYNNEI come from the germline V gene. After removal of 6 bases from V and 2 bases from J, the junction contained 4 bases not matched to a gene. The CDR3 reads CASSPTGGPYEQYF. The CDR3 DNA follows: TGTGCCAGCAGCCCGACAGGGGGCCCCTACGAGCAGTACTTC.

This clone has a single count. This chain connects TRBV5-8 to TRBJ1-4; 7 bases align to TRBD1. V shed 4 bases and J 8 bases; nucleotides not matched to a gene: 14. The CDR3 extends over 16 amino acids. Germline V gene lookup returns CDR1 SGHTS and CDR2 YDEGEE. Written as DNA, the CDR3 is TGTGCCAGCAGCCCGACGAGGGGGGTGGACAGGGAAAAACTGTTTTTT. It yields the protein CASSPTRGVDREKLFF.

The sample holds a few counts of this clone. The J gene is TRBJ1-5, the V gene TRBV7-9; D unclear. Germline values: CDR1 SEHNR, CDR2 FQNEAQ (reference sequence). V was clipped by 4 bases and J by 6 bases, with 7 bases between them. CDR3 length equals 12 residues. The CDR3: CASSSGAQPQHF. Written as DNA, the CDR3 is TGTGCCAGCAGCTCGGGCGCTCAGCCCCAGCATTTT.

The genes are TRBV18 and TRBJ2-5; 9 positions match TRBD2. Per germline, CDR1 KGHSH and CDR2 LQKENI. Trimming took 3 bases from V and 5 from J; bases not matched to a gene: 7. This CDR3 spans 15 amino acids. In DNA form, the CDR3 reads TGTGCCAGCTCACCGGGACTAGCAATGAAGGAGACCCAGTACTTC. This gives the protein CASSPGLAMKETQYF.

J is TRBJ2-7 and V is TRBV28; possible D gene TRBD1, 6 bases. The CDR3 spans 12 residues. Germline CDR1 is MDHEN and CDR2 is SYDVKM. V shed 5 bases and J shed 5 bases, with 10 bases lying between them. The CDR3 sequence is CASSPTGNEQYF. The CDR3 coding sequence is TGTGCCAGCAGTCCCACAGGGAACGAGCAGTACTTC.

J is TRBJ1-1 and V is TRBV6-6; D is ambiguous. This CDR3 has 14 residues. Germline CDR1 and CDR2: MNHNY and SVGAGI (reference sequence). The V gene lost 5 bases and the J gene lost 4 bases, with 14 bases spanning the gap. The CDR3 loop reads CASSPGGGGTEAFF. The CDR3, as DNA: TGTGCCAGCAGTCCGGGAGGAGGTGGCACTGAAGCTTTCTTT.

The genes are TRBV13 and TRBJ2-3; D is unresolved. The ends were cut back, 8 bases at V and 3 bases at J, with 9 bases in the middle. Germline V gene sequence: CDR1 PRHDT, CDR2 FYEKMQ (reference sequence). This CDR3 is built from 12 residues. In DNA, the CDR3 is TGTGCCAGCGAACAGTATACAGATACGCAGTATTTT. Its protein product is CASEQYTDTQYF.

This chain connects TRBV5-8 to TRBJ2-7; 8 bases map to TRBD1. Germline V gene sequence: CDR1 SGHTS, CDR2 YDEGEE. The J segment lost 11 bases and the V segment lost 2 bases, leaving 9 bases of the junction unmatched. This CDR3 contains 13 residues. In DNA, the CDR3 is TGTGCCAGCAGCTTACGGGACAGGCCCATGGAGTACTTC. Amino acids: CASSLRDRPMEYF.